This T cell receptor (beta chain) is from a study of blood T cell repertoires in COVID-19. TCRdb's copy holds only in-frame clones and misses some; the assay was immunoSEQ multiplex PCR. The sample has hundreds of thousands of clones; 80% to 90% are singletons. The CDR3 covers 18 residues. CDR1 and CDR2 from the germline V gene are DFQATT and SNEGSKA (reference sequence). Trimming removed 3 bases from V and 1 base from J; junction bases left unmatched: 11. This clone was counted once. Sequencing was carried out using PBMCs or T cells enriched from blood (not recorded which). The TCR was taken from a man aged 18 to 30 who had recovered from COVID-19. The chain carries TRBV20-1 and TRBJ2-1; 11 bases map to TRBD1. The chain's CDR3 is CSASFLLRDRGSYNEQFF. The CDR3 DNA is TGCAGTGCTAGTTTTTTGCTGCGGGACAGGGGGTCCTACAATGAGCAGTTCTTC.